The text below deals with one TCR beta chain. The record originates from a study of shared clonotypes between healthy human individuals. The CDR3 is made up of 16 amino acids. Clones were read by immunoSEQ multiplex PCR, and TCRdb kept only the in-frame ones, dropping some. The data show around 2.5 million clones, approximately 93% seen once. This receptor was identified in a man younger than 30 in good health. Some clones in this sample may be carry-over from other donors' samples. The sample taken for sequencing was naive CD4+ T cells from PBMCs. The subset denotes: CD45RA+ positively selected. This sequence joins TRBV12-1 and TRBJ2-1; the table's D call, TRBD2, has no DNA check behind it. TRBV12-1 represents a pseudogene. CDR3 nucleotide sequence: TGTGCCAGCAGGGAAAATAGCGGGAGACGGGCCAATGAGCAGTTCTTC. The encoded protein is CASRENSGRRANEQFF.